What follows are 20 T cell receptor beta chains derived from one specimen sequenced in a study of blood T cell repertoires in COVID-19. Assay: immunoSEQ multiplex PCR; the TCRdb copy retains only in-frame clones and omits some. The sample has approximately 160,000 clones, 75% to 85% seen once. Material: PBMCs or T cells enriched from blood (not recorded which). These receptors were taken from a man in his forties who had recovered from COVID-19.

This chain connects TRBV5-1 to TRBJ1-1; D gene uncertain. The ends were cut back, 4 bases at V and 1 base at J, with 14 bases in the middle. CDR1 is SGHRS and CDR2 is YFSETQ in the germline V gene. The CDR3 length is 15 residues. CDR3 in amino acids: CASSLLGEGNTEAFF. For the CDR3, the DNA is TGCGCCAGCAGCCTTCTTGGGGAGGGGAACACTGAAGCTTTCTTT. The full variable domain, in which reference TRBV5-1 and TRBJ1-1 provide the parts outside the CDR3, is KAGVTQTPRYLIKTRGQQVTLSCSPISGHRSVSWYQQTPGQGLQFLFEYFSETQRNKGNFPGRFSGRQFSNSRSEMNVSTLELGDSALYLCASSLLGEGNTEAFFGQGTRLTVV.

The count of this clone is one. The CDR3 nucleotides are TGTGCCAGCAGCTTAGCAAGGAGCGGGGGATCCACCGGGGAGCTGTTTTTT. It is translated as CASSLARSGGSTGELFF. V usage is TRBV11-2 and J usage is TRBJ2-2; 8 bases line up with TRBD2. The CDR3 extends over 17 amino acids. Germline V gives CDR1 SGHAT, CDR2 FQNNGV. Trimming removed 1 base from V and 4 bases from J; junction bases left unmatched: 8.

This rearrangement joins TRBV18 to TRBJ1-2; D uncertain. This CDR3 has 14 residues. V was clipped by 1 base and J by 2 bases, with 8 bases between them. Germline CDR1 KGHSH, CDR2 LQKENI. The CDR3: CASSPRDINYGYTF. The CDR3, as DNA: TGTGCCAGCTCACCACGAGATATCAACTATGGCTACACCTTC.

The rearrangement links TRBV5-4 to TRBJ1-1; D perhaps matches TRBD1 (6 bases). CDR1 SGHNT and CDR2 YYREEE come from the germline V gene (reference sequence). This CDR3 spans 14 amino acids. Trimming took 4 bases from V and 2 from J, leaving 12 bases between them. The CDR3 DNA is TGTGCCAGCAGCGGCGGACAGATAAACACTGAAGCTTTCTTT. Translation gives CASSGGQINTEAFF.

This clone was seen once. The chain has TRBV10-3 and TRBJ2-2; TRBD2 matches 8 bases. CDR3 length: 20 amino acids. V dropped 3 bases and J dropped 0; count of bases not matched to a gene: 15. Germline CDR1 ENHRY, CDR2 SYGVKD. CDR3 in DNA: TGTGCCATCAGTGACTCAATACCTTGGCGGGGGGACCCGAACACCGGGGAGCTGTTTTTT. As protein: CAISDSIPWRGDPNTGELFF.

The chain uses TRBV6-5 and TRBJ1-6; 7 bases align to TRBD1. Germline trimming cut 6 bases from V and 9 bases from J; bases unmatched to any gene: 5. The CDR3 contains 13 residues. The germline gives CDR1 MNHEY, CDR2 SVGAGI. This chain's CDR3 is CASRRGLGSPLHF. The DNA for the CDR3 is TGTGCCAGCAGGAGGGGGCTTGGTTCACCCCTCCACTTT.

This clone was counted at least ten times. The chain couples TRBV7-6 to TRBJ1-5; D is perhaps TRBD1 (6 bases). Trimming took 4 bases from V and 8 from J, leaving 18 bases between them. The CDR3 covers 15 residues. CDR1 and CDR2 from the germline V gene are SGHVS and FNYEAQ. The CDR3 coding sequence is TGTGCCAGCAGCTCAGGGACCACAGGGACGGAGCCCCAGCATTTT. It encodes CASSSGTTGTEPQHF.

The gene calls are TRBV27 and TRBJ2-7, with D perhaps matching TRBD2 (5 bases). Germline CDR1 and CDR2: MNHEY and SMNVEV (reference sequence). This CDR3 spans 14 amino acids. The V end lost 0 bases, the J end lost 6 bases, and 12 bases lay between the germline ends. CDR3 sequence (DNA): TGTGCCAGCAGTTTATCGGCGAGGGTGCGCGAGCAGTACTTC. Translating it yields CASSLSARVREQYF.

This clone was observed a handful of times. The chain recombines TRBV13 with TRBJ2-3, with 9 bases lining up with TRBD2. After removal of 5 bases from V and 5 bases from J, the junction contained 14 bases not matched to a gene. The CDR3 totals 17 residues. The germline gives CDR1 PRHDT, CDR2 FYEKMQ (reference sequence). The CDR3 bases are TGTGCCAGCAGCAAACTAGAGTCGGCGGGGGGGCGAGATACGCAGTATTTT. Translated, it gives CASSKLESAGGRDTQYF.

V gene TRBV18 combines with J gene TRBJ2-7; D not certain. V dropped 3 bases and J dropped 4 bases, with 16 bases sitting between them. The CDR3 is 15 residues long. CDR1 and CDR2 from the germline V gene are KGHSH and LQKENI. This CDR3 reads CASSPSAGSPYEQYV. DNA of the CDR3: TGTGCCAGCTCACCCTCCGCAGGCTCGCCTTACGAGCAGTACGTC.

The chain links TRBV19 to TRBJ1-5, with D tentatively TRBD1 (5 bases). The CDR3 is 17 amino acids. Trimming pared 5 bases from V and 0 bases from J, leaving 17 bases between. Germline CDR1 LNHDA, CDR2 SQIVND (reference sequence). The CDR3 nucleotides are TGTGCCAGTAGTCTAAGGGGCGGTCGGCATAGCAATCAGCCCCAGCATTTT. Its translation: CASSLRGGRHSNQPQHF.

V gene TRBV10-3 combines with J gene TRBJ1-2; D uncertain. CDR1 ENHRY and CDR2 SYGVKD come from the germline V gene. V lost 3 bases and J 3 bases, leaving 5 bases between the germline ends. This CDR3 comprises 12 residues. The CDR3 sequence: CAISDTDYGYTF. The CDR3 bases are TGTGCCATCAGTGACACAGACTATGGCTACACCTTC.

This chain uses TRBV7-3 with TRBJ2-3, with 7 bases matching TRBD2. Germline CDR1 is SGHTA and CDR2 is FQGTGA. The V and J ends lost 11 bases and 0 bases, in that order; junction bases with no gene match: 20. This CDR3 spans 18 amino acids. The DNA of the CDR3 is TGTGCCCCCAACAAAGCGGCTAGCGGCCCTTCTAGCACAGATACGCAGTATTTT. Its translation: CAPNKAASGPSSTDTQYF.

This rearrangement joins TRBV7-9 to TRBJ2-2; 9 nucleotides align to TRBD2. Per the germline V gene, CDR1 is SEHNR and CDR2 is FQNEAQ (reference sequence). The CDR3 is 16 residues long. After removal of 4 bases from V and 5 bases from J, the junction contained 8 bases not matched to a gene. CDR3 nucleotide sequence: TGTGCCAGCAGCTCCCTAGCGGGGAGGGGGACCGGGGAGCTGTTTTTT. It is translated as CASSSLAGRGTGELFF.

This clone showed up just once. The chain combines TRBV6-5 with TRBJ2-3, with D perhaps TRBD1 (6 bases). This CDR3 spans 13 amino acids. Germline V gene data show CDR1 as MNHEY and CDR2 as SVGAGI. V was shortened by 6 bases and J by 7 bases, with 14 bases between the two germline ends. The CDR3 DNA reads TGTGCCAGCAGCTGGGGACACCGTAATACGCAGTATTTT. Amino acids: CASSWGHRNTQYF.

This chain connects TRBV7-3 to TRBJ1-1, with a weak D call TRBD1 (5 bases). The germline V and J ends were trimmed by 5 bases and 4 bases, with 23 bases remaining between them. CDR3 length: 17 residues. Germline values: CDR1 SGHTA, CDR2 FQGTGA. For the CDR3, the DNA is TGTGCCAGCAGCCCAAGGCAGGGACTTACCCGGGGCACTGAAGCTTTCTTT. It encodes CASSPRQGLTRGTEAFF.

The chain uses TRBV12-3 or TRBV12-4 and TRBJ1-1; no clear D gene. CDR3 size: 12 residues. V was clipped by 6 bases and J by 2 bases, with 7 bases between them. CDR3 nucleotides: TGTGCCAGCAGCCCCGTCAACACTGAAGCTTTCTTT. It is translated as CASSPVNTEAFF.

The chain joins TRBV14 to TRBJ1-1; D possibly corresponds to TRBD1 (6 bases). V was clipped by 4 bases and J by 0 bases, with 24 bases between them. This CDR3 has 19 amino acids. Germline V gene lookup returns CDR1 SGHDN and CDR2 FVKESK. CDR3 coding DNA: TGTGCCAGCAGCCGAAGGACAGACTCCCTTGGGTCGATGAACACTGAAGCTTTCTTT. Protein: CASSRRTDSLGSMNTEAFF.

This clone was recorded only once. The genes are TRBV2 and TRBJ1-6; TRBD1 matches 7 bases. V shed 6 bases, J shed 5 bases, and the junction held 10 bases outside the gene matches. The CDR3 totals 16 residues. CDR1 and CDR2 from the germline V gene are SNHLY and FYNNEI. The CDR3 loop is CASSLLGTVNNSPLHF. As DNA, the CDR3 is TGTGCCAGCAGCTTACTAGGGACAGTTAATAATTCACCCCTCCACTTT.

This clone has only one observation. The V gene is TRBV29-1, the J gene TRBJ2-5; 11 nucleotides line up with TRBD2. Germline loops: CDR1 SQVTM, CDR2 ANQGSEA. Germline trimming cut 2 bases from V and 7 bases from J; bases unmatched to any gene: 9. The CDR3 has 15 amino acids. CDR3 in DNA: TGCAGCGTTGAAAGGCTAGCGGGGGGTCCGGGGACCCAGTACTTC. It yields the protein CSVERLAGGPGTQYF.